Described below is a single T cell receptor (beta chain) sequence and its context. CDR1 and CDR2 (germline): LNHNV, YYDKDF (reference sequence). Trimming pared 0 bases from V and 4 bases from J, leaving 12 bases between. The CDR3 has 15 residues. This sample is drawn from a study of T cell clones after liver transplantation. Study summary: TCRbeta sequencing after a pre-transplant mixed lymphocyte reaction identified graft-donor-reactive clones, later tracked in post-transplant blood. Pre-transplant mixed lymphocyte reactions yielded third-party-reactive TCRbeta sequences as comparators for graft-donor-reactive sequences. Tolerant meant at least one year fully off immunosuppression without liver enzymes above twice normal. Samples came pre-transplant, pre-randomization before withdrawal, and post-randomization after withdrawal ended.

Here immunoSEQ multiplex PCR was the method, and the copy in TCRdb shows in-frame clones only, minus some. The sample contains 50,000 or so clones, 65% to 80% of which appear only once. J is TRBJ1-2 and V is TRBV15; D uncertain. The sample in question was CD4+ T cells from blood, obtained around 52 months after liver transplant. The clonotype was recovered from a human patient who received a liver transplant. The graft donor may account for some of the T cells. CDR3 amino acids: CATSRDNGFSYGYTF. Here the CDR3 DNA reads TGTGCCACCAGCAGAGATAATGGATTTTCCTATGGCTACACCTTC.